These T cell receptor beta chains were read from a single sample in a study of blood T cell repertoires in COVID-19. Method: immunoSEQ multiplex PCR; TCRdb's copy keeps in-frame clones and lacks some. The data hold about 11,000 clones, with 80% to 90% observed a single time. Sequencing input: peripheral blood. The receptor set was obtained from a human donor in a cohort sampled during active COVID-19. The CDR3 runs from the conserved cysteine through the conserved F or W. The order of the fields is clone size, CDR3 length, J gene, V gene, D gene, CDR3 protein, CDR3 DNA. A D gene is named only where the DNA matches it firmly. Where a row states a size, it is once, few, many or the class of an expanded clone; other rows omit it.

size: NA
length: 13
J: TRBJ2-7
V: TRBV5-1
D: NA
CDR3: CASSLAGNNEQYF
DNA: TGCGCCAGCAGCTTGGCAGGGAATAACGAGCAGTACTTC

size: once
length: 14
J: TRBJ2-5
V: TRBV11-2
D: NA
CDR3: CASSLMSDQETQYF
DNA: TGTGCCAGCAGCTTAATGTCAGACCAAGAGACCCAGTACTTC

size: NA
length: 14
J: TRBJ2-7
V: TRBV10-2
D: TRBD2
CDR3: CASGGSSGSYEQYF
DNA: TGCGCCAGCGGGGGATCTAGCGGGAGTTACGAGCAGTACTTC

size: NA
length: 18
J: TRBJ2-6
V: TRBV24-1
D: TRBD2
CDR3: CATSDGTSVNSGANVLTF
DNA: TGTGCCACCAGTGATGGGACTAGCGTTAACTCTGGGGCCAACGTCCTGACTTTC

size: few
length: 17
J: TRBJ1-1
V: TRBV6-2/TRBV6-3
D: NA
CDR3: CASSDQRKGKTNTEAFF
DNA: TGTGCCAGCAGCGACCAAAGAAAGGGGAAGACGAACACTGAAGCTTTCTTT

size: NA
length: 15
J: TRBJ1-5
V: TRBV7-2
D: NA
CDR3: CASSLTGQRNQPQHF
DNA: TGTGCCAGCAGCCTAACTGGACAGCGGAATCAGCCCCAGCATTTT

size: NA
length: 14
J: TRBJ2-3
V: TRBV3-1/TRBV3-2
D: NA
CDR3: CASSQGTSTDTQYF
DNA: TGTGCCAGCAGCCAGGGGACTAGCACAGATACGCAGTATTTT

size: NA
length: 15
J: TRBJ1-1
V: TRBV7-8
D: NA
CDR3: CASSLGGGMNTEAFF
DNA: TGTGCCAGCAGCTTGGGCGGGGGCATGAACACTGAAGCTTTCTTT

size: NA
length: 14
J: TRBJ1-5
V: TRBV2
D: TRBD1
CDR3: CASNNRGEDQPQHF
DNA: TGTGCCAGCAATAACAGGGGGGAAGATCAGCCCCAGCATTTT

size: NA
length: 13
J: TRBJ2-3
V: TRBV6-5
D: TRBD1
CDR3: CASGTGIADTQYF
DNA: TGTGCCAGCGGGACAGGGATCGCAGATACGCAGTATTTT

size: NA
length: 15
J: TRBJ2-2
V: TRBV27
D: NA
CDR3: CASRLQISNTGELFF
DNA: TGTGCCAGCAGACTACAAATCTCGAACACCGGGGAGCTGTTTTTT

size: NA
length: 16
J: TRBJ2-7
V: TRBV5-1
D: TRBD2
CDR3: CASSPNKLAGAHEQYF
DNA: TGCGCCAGCAGCCCGAACAAACTAGCGGGAGCCCACGAGCAGTACTTC

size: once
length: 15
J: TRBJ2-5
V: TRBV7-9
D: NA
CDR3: CASSLGAVVGETQYF
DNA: TGTGCCAGCAGCTTGGGGGCAGTAGTGGGAGAGACCCAGTACTTC

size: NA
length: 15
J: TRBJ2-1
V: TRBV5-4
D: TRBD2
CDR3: CASTRGLAGTTEQFF
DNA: TGTGCCAGCACCCGGGGCCTAGCGGGAACGACTGAGCAGTTCTTC

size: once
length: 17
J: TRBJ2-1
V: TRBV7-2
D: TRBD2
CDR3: CASSLALISGSGNEQFF
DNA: TGTGCCAGCAGCTTAGCGCTTATTAGCGGGTCTGGAAATGAGCAGTTCTTC

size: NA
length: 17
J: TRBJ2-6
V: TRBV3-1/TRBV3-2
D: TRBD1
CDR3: CASSQTGKSSGANVLTF
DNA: TGTGCCAGCAGCCAGACAGGGAAGAGCTCTGGGGCCAACGTCCTGACTTTC

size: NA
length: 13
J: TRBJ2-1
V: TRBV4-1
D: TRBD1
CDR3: CASSPELGGGQFF
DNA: TGCGCCAGCAGCCCCGAACTAGGGGGCGGGCAGTTCTTC